This entry is about one T cell receptor beta chain. This sample is drawn from a study of blood T cells in healthy people across ages. Combining a sample-barcoded 5' primer with a J-beta primer mix, a second PCR ran for 7 to 11 cycles. All cDNA molecules were each tagged by a template-switch adaptor with 12 random nucleotides. CDR3-containing paired-end reads numbering at least 2.5 million came from each sample. MiXCR, applied by TCRdb to the 5' RACE reads, yields one record per CDR3 protein. The data hold about 1.4 million distinct CDR3 sequences, with roughly 60% observed a single time. Every donor contributed roughly 10 milliliters of peripheral blood by blood draw. The sample taken for sequencing was blood. This TCR was sampled from a man younger than 35 in good health.

Here the CDR3 DNA reads TGCAGCGTTGTTGGAGGGGACAGCCTGAACACTGAAGCTTTCTTT. It specifies CSVVGGDSLNTEAFF. This chain joins TRBV29-1 and TRBJ1-1; 7 bases agree with TRBD1. Germline-derived CDR1 and CDR2 are SQVTM and ANQGSEA. After removal of 4 bases from V and 0 bases from J, the junction contained 8 bases not matched to a gene. The CDR3 sequence is 15 residues long.